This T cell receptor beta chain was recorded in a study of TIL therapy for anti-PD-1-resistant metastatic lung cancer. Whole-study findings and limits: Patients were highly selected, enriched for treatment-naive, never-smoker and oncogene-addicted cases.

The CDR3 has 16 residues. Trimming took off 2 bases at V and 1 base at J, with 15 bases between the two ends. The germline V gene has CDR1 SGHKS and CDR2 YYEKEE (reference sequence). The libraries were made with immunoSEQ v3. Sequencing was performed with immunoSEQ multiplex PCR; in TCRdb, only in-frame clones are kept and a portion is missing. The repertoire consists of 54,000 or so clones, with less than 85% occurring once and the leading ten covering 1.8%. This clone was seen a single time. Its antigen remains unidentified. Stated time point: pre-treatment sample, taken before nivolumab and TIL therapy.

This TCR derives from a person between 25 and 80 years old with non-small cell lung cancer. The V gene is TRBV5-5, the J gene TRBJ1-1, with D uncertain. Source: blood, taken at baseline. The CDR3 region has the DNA TGTGCCAGCAGCTTTGGTTTGTGGGAAAGGAACACTGAAGCTTTCTTT. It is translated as CASSFGLWERNTEAFF. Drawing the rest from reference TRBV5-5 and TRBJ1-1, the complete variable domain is DAGVTQSPTHLIKTRGQQVTLRCSPISGHKSVSWYQQVLGQGPQFIFQYYEKEERGRGNFPDRFSARQFPNYSSELNVNALLLGDSALYLCASSFGLWERNTEAFFGQGTRLTVV.